These 6 T cell receptor beta chains originate from one sample sequenced in a study of lymphopenia after photon versus proton radiotherapy. The data were produced by immunoSEQ multiplex PCR, yet TCRdb's version contains in-frame clones alone and is incomplete. The sample includes around 29,000 clones, approximately 93% seen only once; the top ten take less than 0.75%. Source: peripheral blood, taken from a patient treated with photon-based radiotherapy. These receptor sequences come from a woman aged 45-65 years with cholangiocarcinoma.

The chain couples TRBV4-3 to TRBJ2-2; TRBD1 or TRBD2 may be the D gene (6 bases each). The CDR3 contains 18 residues. Trimming removed 2 bases at V and 1 base at J, with 17 bases between. Per the germline V gene, CDR1 is LGHNA and CDR2 is YSLEER. CDR3 amino acids: CASSQHSPGALNTGELFF. The CDR3 coding sequence is TGCGCCAGCAGCCAACATAGTCCGGGGGCCTTGAACACCGGGGAGCTGTTTTTT.

The chain links TRBV19 to TRBJ1-3, with D unclear. CDR3 length equals 13 residues. The germline V gene encodes CDR1 LNHDA and CDR2 SQIVND (reference sequence). Deletions cut 7 bases from V and 3 bases from J, with 10 bases between. CDR3 in amino acids: CASTPGHGNTIYF. The DNA for the CDR3 is TGTGCCAGTACCCCAGGCCATGGAAACACCATATATTTT.

The chain combines TRBV5-1 with TRBJ1-4; D is perhaps TRBD1 (5 bases). V was shortened by 1 base and J by 2 bases, with 27 bases between the two germline ends. CDR1 is SGHRS and CDR2 is YFSETQ in the germline V gene. CDR3 length: 21 amino acids. Here the CDR3 reads CASSLPNQTDRSARTNEKLFF. The CDR3 DNA sequence: TGCGCCAGCAGCTTGCCCAACCAAACAGACAGATCCGCCCGTACTAATGAAAAACTGTTTTTT.

This sequence joins TRBV2 and TRBJ1-6, with D possibly matching TRBD1 (6 bases). The V gene lost 6 bases and the J gene lost 5 bases, with 14 bases spanning the gap. Germline values: CDR1 SNHLY, CDR2 FYNNEI. The CDR3 sequence is 15 residues long. The CDR3 loop reads CASRRGGFNNSPLHF. In DNA, the CDR3 is TGTGCCAGCAGGAGGGGGGGTTTTAATAATTCACCCCTCCACTTT.

This clone was seen a single time. The gene calls are TRBV14 and TRBJ1-1; a possible D gene is TRBD1 (5 bases). CDR3 length equals 14 residues. Trimming removed 4 bases from V and 2 bases from J, with 11 bases in between. Germline V CDR1 and CDR2: SGHDN, FVKESK. CDR3 sequence reads: CASSPGRYNTEAFF. The DNA for the CDR3 is TGTGCCAGCAGCCCGGGACGGTACAACACTGAAGCTTTCTTT.

The genes are TRBV7-2 and TRBJ1-4; perhaps TRBD1 as D (5 bases). V lost 0 bases to trimming and J lost 6 bases, with 11 bases between them. The CDR3 length is 15 residues. Germline lookup yields CDR1 SGHTA and CDR2 FQGNSA. The CDR3 loop reads CASSLAGGIYEKLFF. In DNA form, the CDR3 reads TGTGCCAGCAGCTTAGCGGGGGGGATATATGAAAAACTGTTTTTT.